A single sample is the source of the 26 T cell receptor beta chains below, sequenced in a study of cytomegalovirus exposure and HLA in healthy donors. Assay used: immunoSEQ multiplex PCR; TCRdb lists only in-frame clones, some missing. The table shows 350,000 or so clones, with about nine tenths occurring only once. The material sequenced was PBMCs. Receptors originate from a young woman in good health and CMV-seronegative.

This clone was counted once. The chain has TRBV13 and TRBJ2-1, with 12 bases aligning to TRBD2. V lost 6 bases, J lost 8 bases, and 5 bases stayed unmatched. CDR1 and CDR2 (germline): PRHDT, FYEKMQ (reference sequence). CDR3 length: 14 amino acids. This CDR3 reads CASRPGLAGDEQFF. The CDR3 DNA reads as TGTGCCAGCAGGCCGGGACTAGCGGGCGATGAGCAGTTCTTC.

The chain joins TRBV4-1 to TRBJ2-2; unclear D gene. Germline V CDR1 and CDR2: MGHRA, YSYEKL. V was cut by 2 bases and J by 6 bases, with 10 bases left in between. This CDR3 region has 14 residues. The CDR3 DNA is TGCGCCAGCAGCCAACCCCAGGTAGCCGGGGAGCTGTTTTTT. Protein product: CASSQPQVAGELFF.

The rearrangement joins TRBV13 to TRBJ2-7; 12 bases map to TRBD2. The germline CDR1 and CDR2 sequences are PRHDT and FYEKMQ (reference sequence). V shed 5 bases, J shed 3 bases, and the junction held 5 bases outside the gene matches. The CDR3 has 15 residues. The chain's CDR3 is CASSPTTSGSYEQYF. The DNA of the CDR3 is TGTGCCAGCAGCCCAACGACTAGCGGGAGCTACGAGCAGTACTTC.

The rearrangement uses TRBV29-1 and TRBJ1-1; TRBD1 matches at 8 bases. Germline values: CDR1 SQVTM, CDR2 ANQGSEA. The CDR3 has 13 residues. V dropped 6 bases and J dropped 5; count of bases not matched to a gene: 8. This CDR3 is CSVTGQGGTEAFF. For the CDR3, the DNA is TGCAGCGTGACCGGACAGGGTGGGACTGAAGCTTTCTTT. The whole variable domain, filled in from reference TRBV29-1 and TRBJ1-1, reads SAVISQKPSRDICQRGTSLTIQCQVDSQVTMMFWYRQQPGQSLTLIATANQGSEATYESGFVIDKFPISRPNLTFSTLTVSNMSPEDSSIYLCSVTGQGGTEAFFGQGTRLTVV.

The rearrangement links TRBV7-2 to TRBJ2-2, with 9 bases fitting TRBD2. This CDR3 has 16 residues. V lost 5 bases to trimming and J lost 5 bases; unmatched junction nucleotides: 9. From germline, CDR1 is SGHTA and CDR2 FQGNSA. The CDR3 is CASSRFVAGATGELFF. Here the CDR3 DNA reads TGTGCCAGCAGCCGTTTCGTAGCGGGAGCGACCGGGGAGCTGTTTTTT.

V gene TRBV19 combines with J gene TRBJ2-1; TRBD2 matches at 9 bases. V gave up 0 bases and J gave up 9 bases; unmatched junction bases: 9. The germline CDR1 and CDR2 sequences are LNHDA and SQIVND (reference sequence). The CDR3 is 16 residues long. The CDR3 loop reads CASSIDGAGGIVEQFF. In DNA form, the CDR3 reads TGTGCCAGTAGTATAGATGGGGCGGGAGGGATTGTTGAGCAGTTCTTC.

The genes are TRBV7-3 and TRBJ2-7; D is perhaps TRBD1 (5 bases). The CDR3 spans 16 residues. Germline CDR1 SGHTA, CDR2 FQGTGA. The V end was cut by 2 bases, the J end by 5 bases, with 19 bases between. CDR3 sequence reads: CASSLGAPPHPDEQYF. As DNA, the CDR3 is TGTGCCAGCAGCTTAGGGGCCCCGCCGCACCCAGACGAGCAGTACTTC.

The chain's CDR3 is CAISDRDEKLFF. Here the CDR3 DNA reads TGTGCCATCAGTGACAGGGATGAAAAACTGTTTTTT. V usage is TRBV10-3 and J usage is TRBJ1-4; tentative D call: TRBD1 (5 bases). Germline CDR1 and CDR2: ENHRY and SYGVKD. V lost 3 bases, J lost 6 bases, and 5 bases lay in between. This CDR3 is built from 12 residues.

The chain carries TRBV27 and TRBJ2-2; possible D gene TRBD2, 6 bases. The CDR3 is made up of 12 amino acids. Trimming pared 2 bases from V and 8 bases from J, leaving 6 bases between. Germline lookup yields CDR1 MNHEY and CDR2 SMNVEV (reference sequence). The CDR3 DNA sequence: TGTGCCAGCAGTTTACGGGGGGGGGAGCTGTTTTTT. It specifies CASSLRGGELFF.

V and J are TRBV27 and TRBJ2-7, with TRBD2 matching over 11 bases. Losses at the gene ends were 7 bases for V and 5 bases for J; bases not matched to a gene: 13. Germline CDR1 and CDR2: MNHEY and SMNVEV (reference sequence). The CDR3 covers 16 residues. The CDR3 DNA reads as TGTGCCAGCATGCCGGGACTAGCGGCGCCGTGGGACGAGCAGTACTTC. Translated, it gives CASMPGLAAPWDEQYF.

J is TRBJ2-3 and V is TRBV2; tentative D call: TRBD1 (6 bases). CDR3 length: 16 residues. V lost 5 bases and J 6 bases, leaving 21 bases between the germline ends. Germline-derived CDR1 and CDR2 are SNHLY and FYNNEI. CDR3 nucleotides: TGTGCCAGCAGTTCCCAGGGGACCGTCTATTCGGATACGCAGTATTTT. It specifies CASSSQGTVYSDTQYF. The complete variable domain, with remaining parts taken from reference TRBV2 and TRBJ2-3, reads EPEVTQTPSHQVTQMGQEVILRCVPISNHLYFYWYRQILGQKVEFLVSFYNNEISEKSEIFDDQFSVERPDGSNFTLKIRSTKLEDSAMYFCASSSQGTVYSDTQYFGPGTRLTVL.

V is TRBV7-9 and J is TRBJ2-5; tentatively, D is TRBD2 (6 bases). CDR3 length: 16 residues. The germline V gene encodes CDR1 SEHNR and CDR2 FQNEAQ (reference sequence). V was cut by 6 bases and J by 0 bases, with 17 bases left in between. The chain's CDR3 is CASRSFGTPYQETQYF. For the CDR3, the DNA is TGTGCCAGCAGGTCCTTCGGGACTCCGTACCAAGAGACCCAGTACTTC.

The chain joins TRBV6-5 to TRBJ1-1, with D perhaps matching TRBD1 (5 bases). Trimming shortened V by 0 bases and J by 4 bases, and 12 bases separated the two germline ends. The germline V gene has CDR1 MNHEY and CDR2 SVGAGI. The CDR3 has 15 amino acids. CDR3 coding DNA: TGTGCCAGCAGTTACTCATCCAGGGCGACCACTGAAGCTTTCTTT. Its protein product is CASSYSSRATTEAFF.

This chain links TRBV5-6 with TRBJ1-1; TRBD1 matches at 7 bases. The CDR3 has 13 residues. Germline V lookup: CDR1 SGHDT, CDR2 YYEEEE. Losses at the gene ends were 0 bases for V and 6 bases for J; bases not matched to a gene: 2. CDR3 residues: CASSLVQGAEAFF. DNA of the CDR3: TGTGCCAGCAGCTTGGTGCAGGGGGCTGAAGCTTTCTTT.

This chain links TRBV15 with TRBJ2-5; a possible D gene is TRBD1 (5 bases). Trimming stripped 10 bases from V and 2 bases from J, with 11 bases between. Per germline, CDR1 LNHNV and CDR2 YYDKDF (reference sequence). This CDR3 has 12 amino acids. The CDR3 sequence: CASKGQQETQYF. CDR3 nucleotide sequence: TGTGCCAGCAAGGGGCAACAAGAGACCCAGTACTTC.

The gene calls are TRBV11-3 and TRBJ2-2; 11 nucleotides agree with TRBD1. The J segment lost 6 bases and the V segment lost 4 bases, leaving 7 bases of the junction unmatched. The CDR3 length is 16 residues. Looked up from germline, CDR1 is SGHNT and CDR2 is YENEEA. Here the CDR3 DNA reads TGTGCCAGCAGCTCCTGGACAGGGGGCAGTGCCGGGGAGCTGTTTTTT. Amino acids: CASSSWTGGSAGELFF.

The chain carries TRBV25-1 and TRBJ1-2; 7 nucleotides align to TRBD1. The CDR3 length is 12 residues. The germline CDR1 and CDR2 sequences are MGHDK and SYGVNS. V dropped 9 bases and J dropped 5; count of bases not matched to a gene: 6. In DNA form, the CDR3 reads TGTGCCAGGGAGGGGGCGCGATATGGCTACACCTTC. Translating it yields CAREGARYGYTF.

This chain links TRBV5-1 with TRBJ2-5, with 11 bases that match TRBD1. Trimming cost V 4 bases and J 5 bases; bases outside gene matches: 10. CDR1 and CDR2 (germline): SGHRS, YFSETQ. The CDR3 contains 16 residues. CDR3 DNA: TGCGCCAGCAGCCCAGAAGGGGACAGGGGGATTGAGACCCAGTACTTC. It translates to CASSPEGDRGIETQYF.

The chain carries TRBV7-3 and TRBJ2-1, with TRBD2 matching over 8 bases. The trim removed 5 bases at V and 3 bases at J, leaving 3 bases unmatched. The CDR3 is 14 residues long. Germline V gene data show CDR1 as SGHTA and CDR2 as FQGTGA. CDR3 nucleotides: TGTGCCAGCAGCCCCGGGGGGGTCTACAATGAGCAGTTCTTC. It is translated as CASSPGGVYNEQFF.

The chain recombines TRBV7-2 with TRBJ2-7; no firm D call. Trimming took off 5 bases at V and 7 bases at J, with 18 bases between the two ends. The CDR3 loop spans 14 amino acids. Germline CDR1 SGHTA, CDR2 FQGNSA. The CDR3 loop is CASSHTSESGEQYF. CDR3 nucleotides: TGTGCCAGCAGCCACACCTCCGAGTCCGGGGAGCAGTACTTC.

The rearrangement links TRBV5-1 to TRBJ1-1; no reliable D call. V gave up 0 bases and J gave up 7 bases, with 7 bases separating them. Germline loops: CDR1 SGHRS, CDR2 YFSETQ. The CDR3 totals 12 residues. The CDR3 here is CASSLDNFEAFF. As DNA, the CDR3 is TGCGCCAGCAGCTTGGACAATTTTGAAGCTTTCTTT.

The chain links TRBV28 to TRBJ2-7, with a tentative D call TRBD2 (6 bases). Germline V gene sequence: CDR1 MDHEN, CDR2 SYDVKM. The CDR3 runs to 15 residues. Trimming pared 2 bases from V and 3 bases from J, leaving 14 bases between. The CDR3 DNA sequence: TGTGCCAGCAGTTTAAGGTCGGGAGTTTACTACGAGCAGTACTTC. Amino acids: CASSLRSGVYYEQYF.

V gene TRBV7-2 combines with J gene TRBJ2-6, with 7 bases that match TRBD1. The germline V gene has CDR1 SGHTA and CDR2 FQGNSA. Trimming at V came to 2 bases and at J to 2 bases, leaving 9 bases not matched to a gene. The CDR3 spans 18 residues. The DNA for the CDR3 is TGTGCCAGCAGCTTAAGAGGGGGCGCCGTAACTGGGGCCAACGTCCTGACTTTC. As protein: CASSLRGGAVTGANVLTF.

This chain uses TRBV7-9 with TRBJ2-7; 7 nucleotides line up with TRBD1. This CDR3 region has 15 residues. V shed 5 bases and J 3 bases; nucleotides not matched to a gene: 10. Germline values: CDR1 SEHNR, CDR2 FQNEAQ (reference sequence). The CDR3 nucleotides read TGTGCCAGCAGCATATTAGACAGGGTGGACTACGAGCAGTACTTC. Its protein product is CASSILDRVDYEQYF.

Only a few counts were recorded for this clone. V is TRBV19 and J is TRBJ1-2; TRBD1 might be the D (5 bases). Per germline, CDR1 LNHDA and CDR2 SQIVND (reference sequence). V was cut by 5 bases and J by 2 bases, with 9 bases left in between. CDR3 length: 13 residues. CDR3 nucleotide sequence: TGTGCCAGTAGTCATGGGGGGAACTATGGCTACACCTTC. It encodes CASSHGGNYGYTF.

The chain's CDR3 is CASSLAGTSGPYEQYF. CDR3 in DNA: TGTGCCAGCAGCTTAGCAGGGACTAGCGGACCCTACGAGCAGTACTTC. The gene calls are TRBV7-8 and TRBJ2-7, with TRBD2 matching 11 bases. Looked up from germline, CDR1 is SGHVS and CDR2 is FQNEAQ. This CDR3 has 16 residues. The trim removed 0 bases at V and 2 bases at J, leaving 3 bases unmatched. Filled out from reference TRBV7-8 and TRBJ2-7, the complete variable domain reads GAGVSQSPRYKVAKRGQDVALRCDPISGHVSLFWYQQALGQGPEFLTYFQNEAQLDKSGLPSDRFFAERPEGSVSTLKIQRTQQEDSAVYLCASSLAGTSGPYEQYFGPGTRLTVT.